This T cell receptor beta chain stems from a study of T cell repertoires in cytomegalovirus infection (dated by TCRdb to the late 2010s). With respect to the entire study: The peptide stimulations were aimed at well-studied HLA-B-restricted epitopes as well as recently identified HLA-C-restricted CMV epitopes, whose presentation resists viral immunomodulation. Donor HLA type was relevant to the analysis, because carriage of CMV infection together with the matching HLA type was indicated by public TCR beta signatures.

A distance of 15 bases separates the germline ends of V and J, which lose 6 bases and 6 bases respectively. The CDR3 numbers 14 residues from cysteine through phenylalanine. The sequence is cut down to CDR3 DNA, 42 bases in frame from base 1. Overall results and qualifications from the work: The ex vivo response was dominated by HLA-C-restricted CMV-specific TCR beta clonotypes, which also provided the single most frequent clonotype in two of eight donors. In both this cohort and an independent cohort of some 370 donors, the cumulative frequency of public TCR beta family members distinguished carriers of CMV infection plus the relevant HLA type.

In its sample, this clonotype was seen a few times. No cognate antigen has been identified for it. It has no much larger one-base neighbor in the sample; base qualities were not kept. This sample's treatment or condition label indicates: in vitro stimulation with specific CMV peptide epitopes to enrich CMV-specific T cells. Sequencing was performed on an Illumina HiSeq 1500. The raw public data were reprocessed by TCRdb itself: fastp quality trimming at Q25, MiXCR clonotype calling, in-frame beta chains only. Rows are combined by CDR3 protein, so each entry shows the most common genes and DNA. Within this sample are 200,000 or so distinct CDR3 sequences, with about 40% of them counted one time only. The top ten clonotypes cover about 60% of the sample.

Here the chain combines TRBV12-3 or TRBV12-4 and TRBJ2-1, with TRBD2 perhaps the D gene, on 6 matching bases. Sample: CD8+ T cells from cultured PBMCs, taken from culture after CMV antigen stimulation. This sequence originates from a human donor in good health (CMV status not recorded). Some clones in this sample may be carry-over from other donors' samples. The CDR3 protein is CASSPSGDFNEQFF. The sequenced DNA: TGTGCCAGCAGCCCCTCGGGGGATTTCAATGAGCAGTTCTTC.